These 13 T cell receptor beta chains share one sample of origin, sequenced in a study of T cell responses to AZD1222 COVID-19 vaccine. Here immunoSEQ multiplex PCR was the method, and the copy in TCRdb shows in-frame clones only, minus some. The repertoire holds nearly 35,000 clones, with approximately 86% as singletons. The source material was peripheral blood, sampled on day 0 of AZD1222 vaccination. Receptors originate from an adult in good health.

The V call is TRBV20-1, the J call TRBJ1-5; D is possibly TRBD1 (5 bases). This CDR3 is 17 amino acids long. Germline-derived CDR1 and CDR2 are DFQATT and SNEGSKA (reference sequence). V gave up 3 bases and J gave up 5 bases, with 23 bases separating them. The CDR3 sequence: CSASELGGGAGYQPQHF. In DNA, the CDR3 is TGCAGTGCTAGTGAACTAGGAGGAGGGGCCGGATATCAGCCCCAGCATTTT.

V gene TRBV4-1 combines with J gene TRBJ2-3; 9 bases are shared with TRBD2. J lost 5 bases, V lost 2 bases, and 8 bases had no gene match. There are 16 residues in the CDR3. Germline assignment: CDR1 MGHRA and CDR2 YSYEKL. CDR3 sequence (DNA): TGCGCCAGCAGCCAATCGGGCGGGGGGGAAGTAGATACGCAGTATTTT. Its translation is CASSQSGGGEVDTQYF.

This chain uses TRBV28 with TRBJ2-7; 10 bases align to TRBD2. Germline CDR1 is MDHEN and CDR2 is SYDVKM. This CDR3 has 16 residues. The J segment lost 0 bases and the V segment lost 7 bases, leaving 9 bases of the junction unmatched. The CDR3 sequence: CASIAEGLALSYEQYF. DNA for the CDR3: TGTGCCAGCATCGCCGAGGGACTAGCGCTCTCCTACGAGCAGTACTTC.

The rearrangement joins TRBV7-9 to TRBJ2-2; 12 nucleotides align to TRBD2. V trimming: 11 bases; J trimming: 3 bases; junction bases outside the gene matches: 4. The CDR3 extends over 14 amino acids. Germline CDR1 is SEHNR and CDR2 is FQNEAQ (reference sequence). This chain's CDR3 is CAVRTSGDTGELFF. CDR3 coding DNA: TGTGCCGTTAGGACTAGCGGGGACACCGGGGAGCTGTTTTTT.

The chain uses TRBV9 and TRBJ2-1, with unresolved D. The CDR3 totals 14 residues. Germline V gives CDR1 SGDLS, CDR2 YYNGEE. V lost 0 bases, J lost 1 base, and 5 bases lay in between. CDR3 amino acids: CASSVAPSYNEQFF. The CDR3 DNA sequence: TGTGCCAGCAGCGTAGCTCCATCCTACAATGAGCAGTTCTTC.

The J gene is TRBJ1-5, the V gene TRBV20-1; D is ambiguous. The CDR3 consists of 11 residues. The germline gives CDR1 DFQATT, CDR2 SNEGSKA (reference sequence). Trimming stripped 3 bases from V and 6 bases from J, with 6 bases between. CDR3 residues: CSASEVQPQHF. CDR3 nucleotide sequence: TGCAGTGCTAGTGAGGTTCAGCCCCAGCATTTT.

The chain carries TRBV19 and TRBJ2-1; 7 nucleotides align to TRBD2. V lost 3 bases to trimming and J lost 2 bases; unmatched junction nucleotides: 7. The CDR3 is made up of 16 amino acids. In germline, CDR1 is LNHDA, CDR2 SQIVND (reference sequence). The CDR3 loop is CASSIWAGETYNEQFF. The DNA for the CDR3 is TGTGCCAGTAGTATCTGGGCGGGAGAGACCTACAATGAGCAGTTCTTC.

The rearrangement joins TRBV7-2 to TRBJ2-7; TRBD1 matches at 7 bases. Per germline, CDR1 SGHTA and CDR2 FQGNSA. Unmatched junction bases numbered 7, after V lost 5 bases and J lost 3 bases. The length of the CDR3 is 14 residues. Written as DNA, the CDR3 is TGTGCCAGCAGCCCGTGGGACAGCTACTACGAGCAGTACTTC. It specifies CASSPWDSYYEQYF. The full variable domain, its missing parts supplied by reference TRBV7-2 and TRBJ2-7, is GAGVSQSPSNKVTEKGKDVELRCDPISGHTALYWYRQSLGQGLEFLIYFQGNSAPDKSGLPSDRFSAERTGGSVSTLTIQRTQQEDSAVYLCASSPWDSYYEQYFGPGTRLTVT.

This rearrangement joins TRBV4-1 to TRBJ2-1; weak D call: TRBD2 (5 bases). Germline-derived CDR1 and CDR2 are MGHRA and YSYEKL. This CDR3 has 14 amino acids. Trimming took off 4 bases at V and 6 bases at J, with 13 bases between the two ends. The CDR3 DNA sequence: TGCGCCAGCAGCCTCTCGATTGGGAGCAATGAGCAGTTCTTC. Its protein is CASSLSIGSNEQFF.

The CDR3 region is CASSDLGTAEETQYF. The CDR3 nucleotides are TGTGCCAGCAGTGACCTGGGGACAGCCGAAGAGACCCAGTACTTC. The rearrangement joins TRBV25-1 to TRBJ2-5; 7 nucleotides match TRBD1. Germline V gene sequence: CDR1 MGHDK, CDR2 SYGVNS. V shed 3 bases, J shed 3 bases, and the junction held 7 bases outside the gene matches. CDR3 length: 15 residues.

This clone appeared once. Additional DNA sequences in this sample encode the identical CDR3. The chain couples TRBV4-2 to TRBJ2-1, with TRBD1 identical over 8 bases. The CDR3 is 14 amino acids. V trimming: 3 bases; J trimming: 5 bases; junction bases outside the gene matches: 3. Germline V gene data show CDR1 as LGHNA and CDR2 as YNFKEQ. This CDR3 is CASSQPQGDNEQFF. The CDR3, as DNA: TGTGCCAGCAGCCAGCCACAGGGGGACAATGAGCAGTTCTTC.

The chain is built from TRBV11-2 and TRBJ1-4; no firm D call. The CDR3 has 13 residues. Per the germline V gene, CDR1 is SGHAT and CDR2 is FQNNGV. V was cut by 1 base and J by 8 bases, with 8 bases left in between. CDR3 sequence: CASSLVPPEKLFF. The CDR3, as DNA: TGTGCCAGCAGCTTAGTTCCTCCGGAAAAACTGTTTTTT.

The rearrangement joins TRBV30 to TRBJ1-2, with a weak D call TRBD1 (5 bases). The CDR3 loop spans 12 amino acids. V shed 4 bases and J shed 4 bases, with 10 bases lying between them. The germline CDR1 and CDR2 sequences are GTSNPN and SVGIG (reference sequence). In DNA, the CDR3 is TGTGCCTGGAAGGAGACAGTCTATGGCTACACCTTC. Residues: CAWKETVYGYTF. Based on the CDR3 plus reference TRBV30 and TRBJ1-2, the full variable domain is SQTIHQWPATLVQPVGSPLSLECTVEGTSNPNLYWYRQAAGRGLQLLFYSVGIGQISSEVPQNLSASRPQDRQFILSSKKLLLSDSGFYLCAWKETVYGYTFGSGTRLTVV.